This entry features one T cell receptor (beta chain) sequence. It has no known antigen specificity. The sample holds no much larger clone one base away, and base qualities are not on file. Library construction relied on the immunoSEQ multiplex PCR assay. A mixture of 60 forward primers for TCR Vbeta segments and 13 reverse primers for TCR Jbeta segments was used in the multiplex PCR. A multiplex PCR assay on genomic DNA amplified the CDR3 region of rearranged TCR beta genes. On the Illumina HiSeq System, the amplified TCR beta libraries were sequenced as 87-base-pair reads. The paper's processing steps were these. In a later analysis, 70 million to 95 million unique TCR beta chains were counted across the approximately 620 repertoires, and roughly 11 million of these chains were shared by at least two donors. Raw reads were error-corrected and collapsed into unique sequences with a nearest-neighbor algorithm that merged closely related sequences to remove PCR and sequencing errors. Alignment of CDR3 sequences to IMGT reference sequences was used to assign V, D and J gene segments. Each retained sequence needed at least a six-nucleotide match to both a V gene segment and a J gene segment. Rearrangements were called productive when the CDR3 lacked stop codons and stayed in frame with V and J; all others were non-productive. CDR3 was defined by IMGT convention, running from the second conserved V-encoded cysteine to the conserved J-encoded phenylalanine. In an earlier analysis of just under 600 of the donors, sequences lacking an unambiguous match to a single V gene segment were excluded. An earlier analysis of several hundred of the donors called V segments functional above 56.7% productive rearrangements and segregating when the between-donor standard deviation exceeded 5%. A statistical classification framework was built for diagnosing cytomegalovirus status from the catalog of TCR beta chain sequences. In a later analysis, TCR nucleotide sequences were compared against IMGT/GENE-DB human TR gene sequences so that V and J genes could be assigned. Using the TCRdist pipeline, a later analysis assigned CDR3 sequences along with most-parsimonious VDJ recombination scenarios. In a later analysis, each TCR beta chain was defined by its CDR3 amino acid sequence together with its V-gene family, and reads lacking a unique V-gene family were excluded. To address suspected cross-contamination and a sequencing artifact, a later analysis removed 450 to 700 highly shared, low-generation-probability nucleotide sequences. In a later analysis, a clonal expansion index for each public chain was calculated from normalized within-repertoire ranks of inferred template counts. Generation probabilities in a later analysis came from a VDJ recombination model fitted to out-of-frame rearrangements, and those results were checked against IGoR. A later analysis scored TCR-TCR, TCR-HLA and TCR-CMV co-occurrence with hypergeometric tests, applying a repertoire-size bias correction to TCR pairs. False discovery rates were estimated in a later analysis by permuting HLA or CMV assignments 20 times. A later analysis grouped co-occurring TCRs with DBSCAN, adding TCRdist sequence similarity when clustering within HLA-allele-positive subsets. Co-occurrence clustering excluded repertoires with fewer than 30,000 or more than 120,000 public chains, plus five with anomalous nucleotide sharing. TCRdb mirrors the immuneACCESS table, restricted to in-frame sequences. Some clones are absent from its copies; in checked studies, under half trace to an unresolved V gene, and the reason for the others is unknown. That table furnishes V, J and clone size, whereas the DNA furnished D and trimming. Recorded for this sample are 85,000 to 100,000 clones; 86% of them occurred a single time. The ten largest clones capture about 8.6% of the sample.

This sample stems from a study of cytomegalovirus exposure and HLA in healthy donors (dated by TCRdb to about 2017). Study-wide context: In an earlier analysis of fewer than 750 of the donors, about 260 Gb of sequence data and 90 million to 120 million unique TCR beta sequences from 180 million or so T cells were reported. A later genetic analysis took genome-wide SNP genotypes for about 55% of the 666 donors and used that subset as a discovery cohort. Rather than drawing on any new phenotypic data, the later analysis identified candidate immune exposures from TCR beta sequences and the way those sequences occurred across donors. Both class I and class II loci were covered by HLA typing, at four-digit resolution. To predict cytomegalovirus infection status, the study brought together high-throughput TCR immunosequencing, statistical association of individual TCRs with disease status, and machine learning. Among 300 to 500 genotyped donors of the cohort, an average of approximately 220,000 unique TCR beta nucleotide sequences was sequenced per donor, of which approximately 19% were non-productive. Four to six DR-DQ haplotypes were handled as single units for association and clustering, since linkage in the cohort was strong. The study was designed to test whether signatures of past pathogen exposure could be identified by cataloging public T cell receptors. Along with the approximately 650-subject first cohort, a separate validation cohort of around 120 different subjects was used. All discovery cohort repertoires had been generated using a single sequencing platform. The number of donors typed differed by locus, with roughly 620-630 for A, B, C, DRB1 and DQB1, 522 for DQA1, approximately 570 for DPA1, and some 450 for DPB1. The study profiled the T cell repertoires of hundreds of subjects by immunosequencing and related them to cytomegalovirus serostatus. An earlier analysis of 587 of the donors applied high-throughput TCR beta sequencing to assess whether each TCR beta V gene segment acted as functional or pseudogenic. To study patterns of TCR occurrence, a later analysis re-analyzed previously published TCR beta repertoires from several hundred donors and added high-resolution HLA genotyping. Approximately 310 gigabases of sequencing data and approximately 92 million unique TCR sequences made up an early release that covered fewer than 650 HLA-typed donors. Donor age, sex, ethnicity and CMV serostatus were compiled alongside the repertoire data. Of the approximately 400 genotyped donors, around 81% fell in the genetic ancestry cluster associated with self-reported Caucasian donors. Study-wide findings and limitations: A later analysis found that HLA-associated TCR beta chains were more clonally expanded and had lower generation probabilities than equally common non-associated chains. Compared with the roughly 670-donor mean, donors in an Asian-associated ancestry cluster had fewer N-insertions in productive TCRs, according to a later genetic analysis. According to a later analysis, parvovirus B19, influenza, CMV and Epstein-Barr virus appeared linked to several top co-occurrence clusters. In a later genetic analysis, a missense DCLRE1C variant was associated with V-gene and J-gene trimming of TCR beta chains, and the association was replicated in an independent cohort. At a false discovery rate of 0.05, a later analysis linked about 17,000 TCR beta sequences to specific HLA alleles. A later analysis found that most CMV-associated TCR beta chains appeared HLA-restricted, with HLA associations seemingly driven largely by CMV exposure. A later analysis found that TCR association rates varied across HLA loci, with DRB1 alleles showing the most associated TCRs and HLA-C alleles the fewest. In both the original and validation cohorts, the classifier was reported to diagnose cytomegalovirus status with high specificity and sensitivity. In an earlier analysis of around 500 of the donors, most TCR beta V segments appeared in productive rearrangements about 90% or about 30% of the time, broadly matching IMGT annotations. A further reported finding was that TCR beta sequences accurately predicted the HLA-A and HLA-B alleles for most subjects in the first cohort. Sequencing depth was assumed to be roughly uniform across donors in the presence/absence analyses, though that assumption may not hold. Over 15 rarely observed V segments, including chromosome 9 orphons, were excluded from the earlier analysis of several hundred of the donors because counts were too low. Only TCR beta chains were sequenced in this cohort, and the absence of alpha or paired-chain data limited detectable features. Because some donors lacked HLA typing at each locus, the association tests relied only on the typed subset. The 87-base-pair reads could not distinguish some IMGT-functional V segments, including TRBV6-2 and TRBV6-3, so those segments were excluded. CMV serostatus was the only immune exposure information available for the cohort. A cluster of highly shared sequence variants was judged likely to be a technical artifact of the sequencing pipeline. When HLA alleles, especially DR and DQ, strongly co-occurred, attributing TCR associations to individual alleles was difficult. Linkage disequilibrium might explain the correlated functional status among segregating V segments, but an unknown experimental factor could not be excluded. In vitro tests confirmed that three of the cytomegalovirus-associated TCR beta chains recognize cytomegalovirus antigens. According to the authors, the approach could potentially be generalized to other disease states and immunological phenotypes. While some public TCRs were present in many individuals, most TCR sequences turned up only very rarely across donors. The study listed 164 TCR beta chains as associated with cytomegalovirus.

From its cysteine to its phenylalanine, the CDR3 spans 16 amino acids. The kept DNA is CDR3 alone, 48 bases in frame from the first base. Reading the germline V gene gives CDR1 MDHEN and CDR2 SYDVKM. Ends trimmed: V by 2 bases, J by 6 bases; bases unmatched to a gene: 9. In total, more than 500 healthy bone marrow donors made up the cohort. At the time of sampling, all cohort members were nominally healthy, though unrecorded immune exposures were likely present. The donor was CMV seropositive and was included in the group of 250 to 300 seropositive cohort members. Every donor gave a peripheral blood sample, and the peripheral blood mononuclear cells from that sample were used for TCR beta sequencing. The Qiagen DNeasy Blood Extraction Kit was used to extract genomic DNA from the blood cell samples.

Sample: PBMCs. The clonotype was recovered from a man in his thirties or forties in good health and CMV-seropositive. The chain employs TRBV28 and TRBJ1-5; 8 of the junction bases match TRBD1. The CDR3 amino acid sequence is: CASSLKGTGFLQPQHF. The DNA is TGTGCCAGCAGTTTAAAAGGGACAGGATTTCTTCAGCCCCAGCATTTT.